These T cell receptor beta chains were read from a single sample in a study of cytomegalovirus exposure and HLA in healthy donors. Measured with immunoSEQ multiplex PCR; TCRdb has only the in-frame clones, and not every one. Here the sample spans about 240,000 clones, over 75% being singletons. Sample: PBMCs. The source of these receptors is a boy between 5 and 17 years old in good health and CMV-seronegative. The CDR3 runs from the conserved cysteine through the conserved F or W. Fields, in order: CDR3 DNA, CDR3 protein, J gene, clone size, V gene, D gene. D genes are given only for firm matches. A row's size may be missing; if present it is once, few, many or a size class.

TGTGCCGGCAAGATCGGGACAGGGGGGACGGGTTGGTATGGCTACACCTTC | CAGKIGTGGTGWYGYTF | TRBJ1-2 | - | TRBV6-7 | TRBD1
TGTGCCAGCAGCGACAGGGACCCCTACGAGCAGTACTTC | CASSDRDPYEQYF | TRBJ2-7 | - | TRBV13 | TRBD1
TGTGCCAGCAGCCCGGAACGGGGGCTAGCGGGAATCCCGGGTCACAATGAGCAGTTCTTC | CASSPERGLAGIPGHNEQFF | TRBJ2-1 | - | TRBV27 | TRBD2
TGTGCCAGCAGCTTCACAGGTGAGGAGACCCAGTACTTC | CASSFTGEETQYF | TRBJ2-5 | - | TRBV5-6 | -
TGTGCCAGTAGTACCCAGGGAATGGCAGCCTACGAGCAGTACTTC | CASSTQGMAAYEQYF | TRBJ2-7 | - | TRBV19 | -
TGTGCCAGCAGCGTAGGGCGGGGACAGGGCGCCTACAATGAGCAGTTCTTC | CASSVGRGQGAYNEQFF | TRBJ2-1 | once | TRBV9 | TRBD1
TGTGCCAGCAGCTCGGGACTAGTGAGCACAGATACGCAGTATTTT | CASSSGLVSTDTQYF | TRBJ2-3 | - | TRBV5-4 | TRBD2
TGCGCCAGCAGCCGACTGACAGGGGCCACCTACAATGAGCAGTTCTTC | CASSRLTGATYNEQFF | TRBJ2-1 | - | TRBV4-1 | TRBD1
TGCAGCGTGGGACAGGGTTGGAACACTGAAGCTTTCTTT | CSVGQGWNTEAFF | TRBJ1-1 | - | TRBV29-1 | TRBD1
TGCGCCAGCAGCCTGGTATCGTTCCGCTCCTACAATGAGCAGTTCTTC | CASSLVSFRSYNEQFF | TRBJ2-1 | - | TRBV5-1 | -
TGTGCCAGCAGTTACGGTACCCTAGGAAACACTGAAGCTTTCTTT | CASSYGTLGNTEAFF | TRBJ1-1 | - | TRBV6-6 | -
TGTGCCAGCAGTTTACTGGGGAGCTACGAGCAGTACTTC | CASSLLGSYEQYF | TRBJ2-7 | few | TRBV28 | -
TGTGCCAGCAGCTTGGCCGGGTTTCCTAGCACAGATACGCAGTATTTT | CASSLAGFPSTDTQYF | TRBJ2-3 | - | TRBV5-4 | -
TGTGCCAGCAGTCTAACTGGACAGGGGATCCACGAGCAGTACTTC | CASSLTGQGIHEQYF | TRBJ2-7 | - | TRBV27 | TRBD1
TGTGCCAGCAGCCGGGACTTCCAAGAGACCCAGTACTTC | CASSRDFQETQYF | TRBJ2-5 | once | TRBV7-7 | -
TGTGCCATCAGCCTAACAGGGAGTAAAACTGAAGCTTTCTTT | CAISLTGSKTEAFF | TRBJ1-1 | - | TRBV10-3 | -
TGTGCCAGCAGCTTAGTGGCCAGGGGAACTGAAGCTTTCTTT | CASSLVARGTEAFF | TRBJ1-1 | few | TRBV7-2 | -
TGTGCCAGCAGTTACTCGGGGACAGGAACCGGGGAGCTGTTTTTT | CASSYSGTGTGELFF | TRBJ2-2 | - | TRBV6-6 | TRBD1
TGTGCCAGCAGCCTAGGGACAGGGAACTACGAGCAGTACTTC | CASSLGTGNYEQYF | TRBJ2-7 | few | TRBV13 | TRBD1
TGCGCCAGCAGCCTGGGGCAGGGAGGGGGGGACACTGAAGCTTTCTTT | CASSLGQGGGDTEAFF | TRBJ1-1 | - | TRBV5-1 | -
TGTGCCTGGAGTCCGGGATTTTATCAGCCCCAGCATTTT | CAWSPGFYQPQHF | TRBJ1-5 | - | TRBV30 | -
TGTGCCAGCAGCTTAGGTGGGGGACAGGGGGGCGAGCAGTACTTC | CASSLGGGQGGEQYF | TRBJ2-7 | - | TRBV11-3 | TRBD1
TGTGCCAGCGGAGACGGGGGTGAGCAGTTCTTC | CASGDGGEQFF | TRBJ2-1 | - | TRBV11-2 | -
TGTGCCAGTATGCGGCTAGCGGGAGTACGGACCGGGGAGCTGTTTTTT | CASMRLAGVRTGELFF | TRBJ2-2 | few | TRBV19 | TRBD2
TGTGCCACCACCCCAGACAGGTATCAGCCCCAGCATTTT | CATTPDRYQPQHF | TRBJ1-5 | - | TRBV15 | -
TGTGCCAGCAGCTTAGGAAACCTAGCGGGAGGGAGGGGCGCAGATACGCAGTATTTT | CASSLGNLAGGRGADTQYF | TRBJ2-3 | - | TRBV7-9 | TRBD2
TGTGCCAGCAGCTTAGCGGGAGTCTCCGAGCAGTACTTC | CASSLAGVSEQYF | TRBJ2-7 | - | TRBV7-9 | -
TGTGCCAGCAGCCACAGTAGCTCCTACAATGAGCAGTTCTTC | CASSHSSSYNEQFF | TRBJ2-1 | few | TRBV7-9 | -
TGTGCCAGCAGCTTAGGCCGCGCAAAATCTACCACCGGGGAGCTGTTTTTT | CASSLGRAKSTTGELFF | TRBJ2-2 | - | TRBV7-9 | -
TGTGCCAGCAGTTTAGGGATCCGGGCGGGCACCGGGGAGCTGTTTTTT | CASSLGIRAGTGELFF | TRBJ2-2 | - | TRBV28 | -
TGTGCCAGTACCTTAGACAGGCGGAACACTGAAGCTTTCTTT | CASTLDRRNTEAFF | TRBJ1-1 | - | TRBV19 | -
TGTGCCAGCAGCTTAAATGGGGGGATTGGGGAGCAGTACTTC | CASSLNGGIGEQYF | TRBJ2-7 | - | TRBV7-2 | -
TGTGCCAGTAGTATAGCAAGACAGGCATACTCTGGAAACACCATATATTTT | CASSIARQAYSGNTIYF | TRBJ1-3 | - | TRBV19 | -
TGTGCCAGCAGCTCCTACCTCGGGACAGGGGCGTTCACTGAAGCTTTCTTT | CASSSYLGTGAFTEAFF | TRBJ1-1 | - | TRBV5-4 | TRBD1
TGTGCCAGCAGCTTATGGGGACAGACAAACAATGAGCAGTTCTTC | CASSLWGQTNNEQFF | TRBJ2-1 | - | TRBV7-9 | TRBD1
TGTGCCAGCAAACAAAGGGACAGCTCCTACGAGCAGTACTTC | CASKQRDSSYEQYF | TRBJ2-7 | - | TRBV27 | TRBD1
TGTGCTAGTGGTTTGGTAGGTGGCGGCGGGGGGGCTTTCTTT | CASGLVGGGGGAFF | TRBJ1-1 | few | TRBV12-5 | -
TGTGCCAGCAGCTTATTCCGCGGCGGCTACACCTTC | CASSLFRGGYTF | TRBJ1-2 | - | TRBV11-3 | -
TGTGCCAGCAGCTCGTTTTCCCTAGCGGGAGGGCCTGGCGAGCAGTACTTC | CASSSFSLAGGPGEQYF | TRBJ2-7 | once | TRBV5-4 | TRBD2
TGTGCCAGCAGCTTGGGGGGAGATGGCTACACCTTC | CASSLGGDGYTF | TRBJ1-2 | few | TRBV5-4 | -
TGTGCCAGCAGCCACCAAAGAGCTAACTATGGCTACACCTTC | CASSHQRANYGYTF | TRBJ1-2 | once | TRBV11-3 | -
TGTGCCACCGCAGGGACTAGCAGCCGCACAGATACGCAGTATTTT | CATAGTSSRTDTQYF | TRBJ2-3 | - | TRBV5-4 | TRBD2
TGTGCCAGCAGTTCAAACAGGGGGAGCAATCAGCCCCAGCATTTT | CASSSNRGSNQPQHF | TRBJ1-5 | - | TRBV27 | TRBD1
TGTGCCAGCAGCTTGGAGGGGGATTCGATCGAAAAACTGTTTTTT | CASSLEGDSIEKLFF | TRBJ1-4 | - | TRBV5-8 | -
TGTGCCAGCAGCTTGGGAATAGGGGACTCTGGGGCCAACGTCCTGACTTTC | CASSLGIGDSGANVLTF | TRBJ2-6 | - | TRBV5-4 | -
TGTGCCAGTAGTGACCCGGGAGGGGGGCTTTCCTATGGCTACACCTTC | CASSDPGGGLSYGYTF | TRBJ1-2 | - | TRBV19 | -
TGTGCCAGTAGTACTACAGGGAGTTCACCCCTCCACTTT | CASSTTGSSPLHF | TRBJ1-6 | - | TRBV19 | -
TGTGCCAGCAGCACTTGGGGGGAAGGCTACACCTTC | CASSTWGEGYTF | TRBJ1-2 | - | TRBV6-5 | -